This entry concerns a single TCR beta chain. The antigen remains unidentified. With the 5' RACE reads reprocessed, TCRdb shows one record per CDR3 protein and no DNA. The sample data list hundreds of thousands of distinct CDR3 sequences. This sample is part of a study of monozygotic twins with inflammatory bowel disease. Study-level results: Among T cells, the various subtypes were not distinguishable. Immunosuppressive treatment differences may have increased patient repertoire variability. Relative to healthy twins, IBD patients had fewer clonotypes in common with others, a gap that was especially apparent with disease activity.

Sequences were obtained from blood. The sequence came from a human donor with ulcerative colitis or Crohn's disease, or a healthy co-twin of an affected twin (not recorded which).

This chain's CDR3 is CASSLVPGYGEQYF. V and J are TRBV7-8 and TRBJ2-7. CDR3 length equals 14 residues. Germline CDR1 and CDR2: SGHVS and FQNEAQ.